One sample yielded the 22 T cell receptor beta chains listed below, sequenced in a study of T cell responses to AZD1222 COVID-19 vaccine. TCRdb keeps only in-frame clones here, not all; method: immunoSEQ multiplex PCR. Altogether some 100,000 clones are present, 85% to 90% being singletons, with the ten largest covering about 10%. Material: peripheral blood, obtained on day 0 of AZD1222 vaccination. The origin of the receptors is an adult in good health.

The chain recombines TRBV2 with TRBJ1-4; tentative D call: TRBD1 (6 bases). This CDR3 has 12 amino acids. Per germline, CDR1 SNHLY and CDR2 FYNNEI. V lost 8 bases and J 11 bases, leaving 15 bases between the germline ends. Written as DNA, the CDR3 is TGTGCCAGCGGGGAGGACAGAAGTAAACTGTTTTTT. It is translated as CASGEDRSKLFF.

The CDR3 nucleotides read TGTGCCAGCAGCTTATCAGGGACGCACAATGAGCAGTTCTTC. Translation gives CASSLSGTHNEQFF. J is TRBJ2-1 and V is TRBV7-9, with D perhaps matching TRBD1 or TRBD2 (5 bases each). Looked up from germline, CDR1 is SEHNR and CDR2 is FQNEAQ (reference sequence). There are 14 residues in the CDR3. Deletions cut 2 bases from V and 5 bases from J, with 10 bases between. Variable domain in full (rest from reference TRBV7-9 and TRBJ2-1): DTGVSQNPRHKITKRGQNVTFRCDPISEHNRLYWYRQTLGQGPEFLTYFQNEAQLEKSRLLSDRFSAERPKGSFSTLEIQRTEQGDSAMYLCASSLSGTHNEQFFGPGTRLTVL.

This chain links TRBV9 with TRBJ2-2; 8 bases map to TRBD1. The CDR3 loop spans 15 amino acids. The V gene's germline CDR1 is SGDLS and CDR2 YYNGEE. V lost 3 bases and J lost 5; bases outside the gene matches: 6. The CDR3 is CASSGGQGRTGELFF. CDR3 in DNA: TGTGCCAGCAGCGGCGGACAGGGTCGAACCGGGGAGCTGTTTTTT.

This clone was seen more than once but under ten times. The chain links TRBV6-5 to TRBJ1-1, with D unclear. CDR1 is MNHEY, CDR2 SVGAGI, per germline. This CDR3 has 14 residues. Trimming cost V 4 bases and J 1 base, with 10 bases left between them. Written as DNA, the CDR3 is TGTGCCAGCAGTTCCATCAGTGGGAACACTGAAGCTTTCTTT. This encodes CASSSISGNTEAFF.

This clone has just one count. The chain combines TRBV5-1 with TRBJ1-2; 10 nucleotides match TRBD1. The J segment lost 3 bases and the V segment lost 6 bases, leaving 8 bases of the junction unmatched. The germline V gene has CDR1 SGHRS and CDR2 YFSETQ. CDR3 length: 15 amino acids. The CDR3 region is CASNVGDRGHYGYTF. Written as DNA, the CDR3 is TGCGCCAGCAACGTGGGGGACAGGGGCCACTATGGCTACACCTTC.

The V call is TRBV6-5, the J call TRBJ1-2, with unresolved D. Looked up from germline, CDR1 is MNHEY and CDR2 is SVGAGI. Trimming removed 8 bases from V and 6 bases from J, with 10 bases in between. CDR3 size: 11 residues. CDR3 coding DNA: TGTGCCAGCCAAAGCGGGCATGGCTACACCTTC. It specifies CASQSGHGYTF.

The V call is TRBV10-3, the J call TRBJ2-3; D unclear. CDR3 length: 15 residues. Per germline, CDR1 ENHRY and CDR2 SYGVKD. The V gene lost 10 bases and the J gene lost 1 base, with 18 bases spanning the gap. The CDR3 spells CATSILGLGTDTQYF. The DNA of the CDR3 is TGTGCCACGTCCATTCTAGGTCTGGGCACAGATACGCAGTATTTT.

The chain is built from TRBV27 and TRBJ2-2; TRBD1 agrees at 8 bases. V was pared by 5 bases and J by 1 base, with 3 bases of the junction left unmatched. CDR1 and CDR2 from the germline V gene are MNHEY and SMNVEV (reference sequence). The CDR3 loop spans 15 amino acids. Written as DNA, the CDR3 is TGTGCCAGCAGTAGGACAGGGCTGAACACCGGGGAGCTGTTTTTT. It is translated as CASSRTGLNTGELFF.

The CDR3 spells CASSRRGTSGANVLTF. CDR3 sequence (DNA): TGTGCCAGCAGTCGCAGGGGGACCTCTGGGGCCAACGTCCTGACTTTC. V usage is TRBV28 and J usage is TRBJ2-6; the match to TRBD1 covers 7 bases. The germline V gene has CDR1 MDHEN and CDR2 SYDVKM. The V and J ends lost 5 bases and 0 bases, in that order; junction bases with no gene match: 4. The CDR3 is 16 residues long.

V is TRBV7-9 and J is TRBJ1-2, with a tentative D call TRBD1 (6 bases). Germline CDR1 SEHNR, CDR2 FQNEAQ (reference sequence). The CDR3 consists of 11 residues. With 5 bases removed from V and 8 bases from J, the gap between germline ends came to 9 bases. CDR3 residues: CASSNRVGYTF. CDR3 bases: TGTGCCAGCAGCAACAGGGTGGGCTACACCTTC.

The V gene is TRBV6-5, the J gene TRBJ2-7, with D perhaps TRBD1 or TRBD2 (6 bases each). The CDR3 contains 15 residues. Germline CDR1 is MNHEY and CDR2 is SVGAGI. V lost 8 bases and J 5 bases, leaving 22 bases between the germline ends. The CDR3 reads CASGLRGPQGDEQYF. Here the CDR3 DNA reads TGTGCCAGCGGACTCCGGGGGCCCCAAGGGGACGAGCAGTACTTC.

The chain joins TRBV28 to TRBJ1-5; 7 bases line up with TRBD1. The V and J ends lost 6 bases and 0 bases, in that order; junction bases with no gene match: 8. Per the germline V gene, CDR1 is MDHEN and CDR2 is SYDVKM. The CDR3 is made up of 16 amino acids. The CDR3 reads CASRLGTAYSNQPQHF. CDR3 DNA: TGTGCCAGCAGGCTTGGGACAGCTTATAGCAATCAGCCCCAGCATTTT. Filled out from reference TRBV28 and TRBJ1-5, the complete variable domain reads DVKVTQSSRYLVKRTGEKVFLECVQDMDHENMFWYRQDPGLGLRLIYFSYDVKMKEKGDIPEGYSVSREKKERFSLILESASTNQTSMYLCASRLGTAYSNQPQHFGDGTRLSIL.

This clone was counted a single time. The gene calls are TRBV24-1 and TRBJ2-2; TRBD1 is a possible D gene (7 bases). Trimming removed 5 bases from V and 5 bases from J, with 23 bases in between. The CDR3 has 18 amino acids. CDR1 and CDR2 from the germline V gene are KGHDR and SFDVKD. CDR3 sequence (DNA): TGTGCCACCAGTGGAGCCTTTCGCGGGACAGTGGGTACCGGGGAGCTGTTTTTT. This gives the protein CATSGAFRGTVGTGELFF.

This clone has just one count. The J gene is TRBJ2-1, the V gene TRBV5-1, with 9 bases fitting TRBD1. J lost 9 bases, V lost 1 base, and 11 bases had no gene match. The CDR3 is made up of 16 amino acids. CDR1 SGHRS and CDR2 YFSETQ come from the germline V gene. CDR3 bases: TGCGCCAGCAGCTTGTCTCTGGGACAGGGTATTAGTGAGCAGTTCTTC. Translating gives CASSLSLGQGISEQFF.

This sequence joins TRBV5-1 and TRBJ2-7; 7 bases map to TRBD2. Germline V gives CDR1 SGHRS, CDR2 YFSETQ. This CDR3 comprises 15 residues. V lost 3 bases to trimming and J lost 6 bases; unmatched junction nucleotides: 12. CDR3 region: CASSWGDSGLGEQYF. CDR3 bases: TGCGCCAGCAGCTGGGGCGATAGCGGGCTGGGCGAGCAGTACTTC.

As to this clone: This specimen includes other DNA sequences encoding the same CDR3. The chain recombines TRBV2 with TRBJ2-5, with D perhaps assigned TRBD1 or TRBD2 (5 bases each). Germline V gene data show CDR1 as SNHLY and CDR2 as FYNNEI. Trimming cost V 5 bases and J 1 base, with 8 bases left between them. The CDR3 totals 13 residues. DNA for the CDR3: TGTGCCAGCAGTAGGGACCGCCAAGAGACCCAGTACTTC. The encoded protein is CASSRDRQETQYF.

V is TRBV2 and J is TRBJ2-7, with D possibly called TRBD1 or TRBD2 (6 bases each). Trimming took off 2 bases at V and 4 bases at J, with 9 bases between the two ends. CDR3 length: 13 residues. In germline, CDR1 is SNHLY, CDR2 FYNNEI. The CDR3 is CASSERGTYEQYF. CDR3 sequence (DNA): TGTGCCAGCAGTGAAAGGGGGACTTACGAGCAGTACTTC.

The genes are TRBV7-2 and TRBJ1-1; no reliable D call. CDR3 length equals 18 residues. Germline CDR1 reads SGHTA; CDR2 reads FQGNSA. The germline V and J ends were trimmed by 1 base and 4 bases, with 22 bases remaining between them. CDR3 nucleotides: TGTGCCAGCAGCTTAGAAGCAGGTAGGGTTGGGCCTAGCACTGAAGCTTTCTTT. Translation gives CASSLEAGRVGPSTEAFF.

The V gene is TRBV11-2, the J gene TRBJ2-5; 8 bases map to TRBD1. This CDR3 has 13 residues. From germline, CDR1 is SGHAT and CDR2 FQNNGV. V lost 8 bases to trimming and J lost 5 bases; unmatched junction nucleotides: 7. CDR3 protein: CASGQGAEETQYF. DNA for the CDR3: TGTGCCAGCGGTCAGGGGGCGGAGGAGACCCAGTACTTC.

This chain uses TRBV25-1 with TRBJ2-3; 9 bases fit TRBD2. Unmatched junction bases numbered 5, after V lost 1 base and J lost 0 bases. The CDR3 sequence is 17 residues long. CDR1 MGHDK and CDR2 SYGVNS come from the germline V gene. CDR3 loop: CASSEFSSGTSTDTQYF. In DNA, the CDR3 is TGTGCCAGCAGTGAATTCTCTAGCGGGACTAGCACAGATACGCAGTATTTT.

This clone was detected a few times. The V call is TRBV12-3 or TRBV12-4, the J call TRBJ1-3, with unresolved D. Between the trimmed V and J ends, which lost 10 bases and 4 bases, there was a span of 14 bases. The CDR3 runs 13 residues. CDR3 in amino acids: CATNPPAGNTIYF. CDR3 bases: TGTGCCACCAACCCGCCCGCCGGAAACACCATATATTTT.

Only a few counts were recorded for this clone. The chain recombines TRBV10-3 with TRBJ1-6; D is possibly TRBD1 (5 bases). CDR3 size: 17 residues. Germline values: CDR1 ENHRY, CDR2 SYGVKD. Trimming pared 2 bases from V and 10 bases from J, leaving 21 bases between. The CDR3 region has the DNA TGTGCCATCAGTGAGGGAACAGGCCATGGGGGTGGGTCACCCCTCCACTTT. As protein: CAISEGTGHGGGSPLHF.